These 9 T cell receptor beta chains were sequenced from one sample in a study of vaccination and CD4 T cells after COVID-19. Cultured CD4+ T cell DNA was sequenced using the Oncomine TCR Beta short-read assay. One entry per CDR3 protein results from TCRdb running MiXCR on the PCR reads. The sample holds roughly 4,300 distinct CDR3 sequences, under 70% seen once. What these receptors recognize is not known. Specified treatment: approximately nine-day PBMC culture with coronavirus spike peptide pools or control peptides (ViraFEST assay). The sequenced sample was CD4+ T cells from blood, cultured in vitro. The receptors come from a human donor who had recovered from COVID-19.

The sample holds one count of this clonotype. The DNA for the CDR3 is TGCAGTGCTGATCTAGACAGATCCTACGAGCAGTACTTC. As protein: CSADLDRSYEQYF. The chain joins TRBV20-1 to TRBJ2-7; D is possibly TRBD1 (5 bases). The CDR3 sequence is 13 residues long. Germline V lookup: CDR1 DFQATT, CDR2 SNEGSKA (reference sequence). With 5 bases removed from V and 1 base from J, the gap between germline ends came to 12 bases.

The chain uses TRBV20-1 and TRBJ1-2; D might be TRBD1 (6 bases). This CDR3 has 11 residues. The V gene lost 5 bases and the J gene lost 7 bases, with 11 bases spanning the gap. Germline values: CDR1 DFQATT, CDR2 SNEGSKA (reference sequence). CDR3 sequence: CSAFQGPGYTF. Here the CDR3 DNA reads TGCAGTGCTTTCCAGGGGCCTGGCTACACCTTC.

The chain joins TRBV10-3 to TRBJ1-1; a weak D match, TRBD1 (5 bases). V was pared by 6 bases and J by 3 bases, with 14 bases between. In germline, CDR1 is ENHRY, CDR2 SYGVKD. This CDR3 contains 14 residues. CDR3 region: CAIRRDSRDTEAFF. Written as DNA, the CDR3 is TGTGCCATCAGGAGGGACTCCCGTGACACTGAAGCTTTCTTT.

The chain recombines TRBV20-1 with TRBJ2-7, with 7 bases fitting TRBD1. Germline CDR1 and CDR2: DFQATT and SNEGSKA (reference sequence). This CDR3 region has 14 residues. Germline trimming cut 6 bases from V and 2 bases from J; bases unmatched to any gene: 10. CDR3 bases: TGCAGTGCCCGGCAGGGGGTTGGTGCCTACGAGCAGTACTTC. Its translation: CSARQGVGAYEQYF.

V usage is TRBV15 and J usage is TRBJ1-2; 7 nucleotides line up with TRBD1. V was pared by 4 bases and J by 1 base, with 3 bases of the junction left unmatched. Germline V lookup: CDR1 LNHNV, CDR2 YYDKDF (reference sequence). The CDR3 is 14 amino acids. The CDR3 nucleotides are TGTGCCACCAGCACCTGGGACAGTAACTATGGCTACACCTTC. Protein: CATSTWDSNYGYTF.

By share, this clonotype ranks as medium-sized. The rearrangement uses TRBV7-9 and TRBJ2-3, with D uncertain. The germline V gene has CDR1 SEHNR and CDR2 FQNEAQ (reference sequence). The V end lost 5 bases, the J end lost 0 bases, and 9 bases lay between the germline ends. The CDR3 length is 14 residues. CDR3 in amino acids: CASSPSTSTDTQYF. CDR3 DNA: TGTGCCAGCAGCCCTAGTACTAGCACAGATACGCAGTATTTT. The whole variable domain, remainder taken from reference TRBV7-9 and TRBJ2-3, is DTGVSQNPRHKITKRGQNVTFRCDPISEHNRLYWYRQTLGQGPEFLTYFQNEAQLEKSRLLSDRFSAERPKGSFSTLEIQRTEQGDSAMYLCASSPSTSTDTQYFGPGTRLTVL.

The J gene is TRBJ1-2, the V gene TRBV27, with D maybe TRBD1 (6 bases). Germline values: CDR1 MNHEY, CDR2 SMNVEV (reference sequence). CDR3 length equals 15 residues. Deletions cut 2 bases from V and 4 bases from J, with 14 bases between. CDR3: CASSLRTGFRYGYTF. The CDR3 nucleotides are TGTGCCAGCAGTTTAAGAACAGGGTTTCGCTATGGCTACACCTTC.

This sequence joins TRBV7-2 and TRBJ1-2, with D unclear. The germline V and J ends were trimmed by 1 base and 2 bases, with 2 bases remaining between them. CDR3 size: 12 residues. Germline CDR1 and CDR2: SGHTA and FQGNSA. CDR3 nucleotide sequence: TGTGCCAGCAGCTTAGAGAACTATGGCTACACCTTC. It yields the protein CASSLENYGYTF.

CDR3 residues: CASSYSGEGGTQYF. The CDR3 nucleotides read TGTGCCAGCAGTTATAGCGGGGAGGGGGGTACGCAGTATTTT. This chain connects TRBV7-3 to TRBJ2-3; 8 bases agree with TRBD2. V lost 6 bases to trimming and J lost 8 bases; unmatched junction nucleotides: 10. There are 14 residues in the CDR3. Germline V gene data show CDR1 as SGHTA and CDR2 as FQGTGA. The entire variable domain, with the rest obtained from reference TRBV7-3 and TRBJ2-3, is as follows: GAGVSQTPSNKVTEKGKYVELRCDPISGHTALYWYRQSLGQGPEFLIYFQGTGAADDSGLPNDRFFAVRPEGSVSTLKIQRTERGDSAVYLCASSYSGEGGTQYFGPGTRLTVL.